This paragraph reports one TCR beta chain. The CDR3 sequence is 15 residues long. V lost 4 bases and J 3 bases, leaving 13 bases between the germline ends. Germline CDR1 and CDR2: MNHEY and SVGAGI. These data come from a study of blood T cell repertoires in COVID-19. In the study overall: The samples span acute and convalescent COVID-19 from the United States, Italy and Spain.

Authors' methods: Amplification of reference gene primers provided the estimated nucleated cell counts. Sequenced by immunoSEQ multiplex PCR; TCRdb stores in-frame clones only, minus some. Clonal size and the V and J genes are those of that table, whereas D and trimming came from the DNA. The profile shows a few hundred thousand clones, over 70% of them singletons. Cohorts were determined from participant-reported clinical history. For recovered donors of Cohort 3, there were two negative PCRs, clearance, or symptom resolution. The clonotype was recovered from a man under 40 who had recovered from COVID-19. The chain employs TRBV6-5 and TRBJ1-5; TRBD1 might be the D (6 bases). The sample was PBMCs or T cells enriched from blood (not recorded which). Here the CDR3 DNA reads TGTGCCAGCAGTTTGACAGGCAAATACAATCAGCCCCAGCATTTT. The encoded protein is CASSLTGKYNQPQHF.